These T cell receptor beta chains were read from a single sample in a study of blood T cell repertoires in COVID-19. The repertoire was sequenced with immunoSEQ multiplex PCR; TCRdb's copy has only in-frame clones and lacks some. The repertoire includes roughly 190,000 clones, roughly 80% of them detected once, and over 2% sits in the top ten. Specimen: peripheral blood. The receptors were sampled from a human donor with acute or convalescent COVID-19. The donor label of this sample is uncertain. The CDR3 runs from the conserved cysteine through the conserved F or W. A D gene is named only where the DNA matches it firmly. A row's size may be missing; if present it is once, few, many or a size class.

D	V	size	J	CDR3	DNA
TRBD1	TRBV19	once	TRBJ1-4	CASSRATGGIGINEKLFF	TGTGCCAGTAGTAGGGCGACAGGGGGAATCGGAATTAATGAAAAACTGTTTTTT
-	TRBV19	-	TRBJ1-1	CASSPDGVGTEAFF	TGTGCCAGTAGTCCCGACGGGGTGGGCACTGAAGCTTTCTTT
-	TRBV3-1/TRBV3-2	-	TRBJ1-5	CASSDSDRSNQPQHF	TGTGCCAGCAGCGATTCTGACAGGAGCAATCAGCCCCAGCATTTT
TRBD1	TRBV7-9	-	TRBJ1-1	CASTLTGDGTEAFF	TGTGCCAGCACCCTGACAGGGGATGGAACTGAAGCTTTCTTT
-	TRBV6-1	-	TRBJ2-7	CASSENSLPYEQYF	TGTGCCAGCAGTGAAAACTCGTTACCCTACGAGCAGTACTTC
TRBD1	TRBV11-2	-	TRBJ1-1	CASSRLGDRRPKNTEAFF	TGTGCCAGCAGCCGCCTCGGGGACAGGCGCCCGAAGAACACTGAAGCTTTCTTT
TRBD2	TRBV11-3	-	TRBJ2-1	CASSLRTSPKDEQFF	TGTGCCAGCAGCCTCAGGACTAGCCCGAAGGATGAGCAGTTCTTC
TRBD1	TRBV11-2	-	TRBJ1-1	CASRQGRIRPAEAFF	TGTGCCAGCAGACAGGGGAGGATTCGTCCGGCTGAAGCTTTCTTT
TRBD1	TRBV18	-	TRBJ1-3	CASSPQGASSGNTIYF	TGTGCCAGCTCACCACAGGGGGCGAGCTCTGGAAACACCATATATTTT
-	TRBV3-1/TRBV3-2	-	TRBJ2-3	CASSLRDTGTDTQYF	TGTGCCAGCAGCCTAAGGGACACCGGCACAGATACGCAGTATTTT
-	TRBV4-1	-	TRBJ1-1	CASSQEGTLNTEAFF	TGCGCCAGCAGCCAAGAAGGGACACTGAACACTGAAGCTTTCTTT
TRBD1	TRBV7-3	-	TRBJ1-2	CASSLGQGLGYTF	TGTGCCAGCAGCTTAGGACAGGGGTTAGGCTACACCTTC
TRBD2	TRBV6-4	-	TRBJ2-1	CASSRDPLGLAGGNEQFF	TGTGCCAGCAGTAGGGACCCCCTGGGACTAGCGGGGGGAAATGAGCAGTTCTTC
-	TRBV6-5	once	TRBJ1-6	CASSLGDPNSPLHF	TGTGCCAGCAGTTTAGGGGATCCTAATTCACCCCTCCACTTT
TRBD2	TRBV18	once	TRBJ2-1	CASSDSGDYNEQFF	TGTGCCAGCTCAGATAGCGGGGACTACAATGAGCAGTTCTTC
-	TRBV9	-	TRBJ2-2	CAGSLSGLAGELFF	TGTGCCGGCAGCTTATCAGGGCTGGCCGGGGAGCTGTTTTTT
-	TRBV5-4	-	TRBJ2-7	CASSLGTPRNEQYF	TGTGCCAGCAGCTTGGGTACACCGAGGAACGAGCAGTACTTC
TRBD2	TRBV5-1	-	TRBJ2-3	CASSLTILAGETDTQYF	TGCGCCAGCAGCTTGACGATACTAGCGGGAGAAACAGATACGCAGTATTTT
-	TRBV5-5	-	TRBJ2-7	CASSSGPGSAYEQYF	TGTGCCAGCAGCTCTGGACCGGGGAGCGCCTACGAGCAGTACTTC
TRBD1	TRBV5-3	-	TRBJ1-2	CARSSRTGWCYTF	TGTGCCAGAAGCTCGAGGACAGGCTGGTGCTACACCTTC
TRBD1	TRBV6-2/TRBV6-3	-	TRBJ1-4	CASRPIPSTGVEKLFF	TGTGCCAGCAGACCTATCCCCTCGACAGGGGTGGAAAAACTGTTTTTT
-	TRBV25-1	-	TRBJ2-2	CARGDRLNTGELFF	TGTGCCAGGGGTGACAGGCTAAACACCGGGGAGCTGTTTTTT
TRBD1	TRBV2	-	TRBJ1-1	CASRTGRGTEAFF	TGTGCCAGTCGGACAGGGAGGGGCACTGAAGCTTTCTTT
-	TRBV30	-	TRBJ2-3	CAWSPRTDTQYF	TGTGCCTGGAGCCCGCGTACAGATACGCAGTATTTT
-	TRBV3-1/TRBV3-2	-	TRBJ2-7	CASSQEFRQGIHEQYF	TGTGCCAGCAGCCAAGAGTTCCGGCAGGGAATCCACGAGCAGTACTTC
-	TRBV3-1/TRBV3-2	-	TRBJ2-3	CASSVRGDTQYF	TGTGCCAGCAGCGTAAGGGGGGATACGCAGTATTTT
-	TRBV27	-	TRBJ1-5	CASSPDGGRNQPQHF	TGTGCCAGCAGTCCCGACGGAGGGCGCAATCAGCCCCAGCATTTT
-	TRBV20-1	-	TRBJ2-2	CSASRLGNTGELFF	TGCAGTGCTAGTCGACTAGGAAACACCGGGGAGCTGTTTTTT
-	TRBV12-3/TRBV12-4	-	TRBJ1-1	CASSLRRETEAFF	TGTGCCAGCAGTTTACGCAGGGAAACTGAAGCTTTCTTT
TRBD1	TRBV30	-	TRBJ2-5	CAWSIPGQGALETQYF	TGTGCCTGGAGCATCCCGGGACAGGGGGCTTTAGAGACCCAGTACTTC
-	TRBV19	-	TRBJ1-3	CASSPPHGDTIYF	TGTGCCAGTAGTCCCCCACACGGGGACACCATATATTTT
-	TRBV19	-	TRBJ1-5	CASSSGSFNQPQHF	TGTGCCAGTAGTAGCGGGAGCTTCAATCAGCCCCAGCATTTT
TRBD1	TRBV19	-	TRBJ1-4	CASKRIETGGEKLFF	TGTGCCAGTAAGCGGATTGAGACAGGGGGTGAAAAACTGTTTTTT
TRBD2	TRBV3-1/TRBV3-2	-	TRBJ2-1	CASSIRRTSGSNEQFF	TGTGCCAGCAGCATTCGCCGGACTAGCGGGAGTAATGAGCAGTTCTTC
-	TRBV19	-	TRBJ1-1	CASSTGVRTEAFF	TGTGCCAGTAGTACAGGGGTTCGGACTGAAGCTTTCTTT
TRBD1	TRBV30	once	TRBJ2-7	CAWSAGTGAGEQYF	TGTGCCTGGAGTGCCGGGACAGGGGCGGGCGAGCAGTACTTC
-	TRBV30	once	TRBJ1-6	CAWRETGKSSPLHF	TGTGCCTGGAGAGAAACAGGGAAAAGCTCACCCCTCCACTTT
TRBD2	TRBV7-9	-	TRBJ2-5	CASSRRTSGGREETQYF	TGTGCCAGCAGCCGAAGGACTAGCGGGGGGAGAGAAGAGACCCAGTACTTC
-	TRBV5-6	-	TRBJ2-1	CASSPVVASAYNEQFF	TGTGCCAGCAGCCCGGTCGTGGCTAGCGCATACAATGAGCAGTTCTTC
TRBD1	TRBV30	-	TRBJ1-2	CAWKLPNRGRFYGYTF	TGTGCCTGGAAGCTCCCAAACAGGGGGCGCTTCTATGGCTACACCTTC